The rows below give T cell receptor beta chains drawn from one sample of a study of breast tumors, draining lymph nodes, adjacent tissues. TCRdb passed the multiplex PCR reads through MiXCR, listing each CDR3 protein once. The data hold around 140,000 distinct CDR3 sequences, with more than 20% observed a single time. What was sequenced was axillary lymph node tissue. The receptors originated from a female donor with breast cancer. Some clones in this sample may be carry-over from other donors' samples. Both conserved end residues are part of each CDR3. The order of the fields is clone size, V gene, D gene, J gene, CDR3 length, CDR3 protein, CDR3 DNA. D genes are given only for firm matches. The listing skips clone size in some rows; elsewhere it reads once, few, many or a size class.

few	TRBV19	TRBD2	TRBJ2-5	16	CASSIGSSGDQETQYF	TGTGCCAGTAGTATAGGGTCTAGCGGAGATCAAGAGACCCAGTACTTC
many	TRBV7-8	-	TRBJ2-3	15	CASSLAGRNTDTQYF	TGTGCCAGCAGCTTAGCTGGCCGGAACACAGATACGCAGTATTTT
many	TRBV27	TRBD2	TRBJ2-7	14	CASSATSGGYEQYF	TGTGCCAGCAGTGCGACTAGCGGGGGCTACGAGCAGTACTTC
many	TRBV19	TRBD2	TRBJ2-3	13	CASRLAGTDTQYF	TGTGCCAGTCGACTAGCGGGCACAGATACGCAGTATTTT
-	TRBV30	TRBD2	TRBJ2-7	14	CAWSPGLAGEEQYF	TGTGCCTGGAGTCCGGGACTAGCGGGAGAAGAGCAGTACTTC
many	TRBV11-3	-	TRBJ2-1	14	CASSLGQANNEQFF	TGTGCCAGCAGCTTAGGACAGGCTAACAATGAGCAGTTCTTC
many	TRBV20-1	-	TRBJ2-3	14	CSAQRRASTDTQYF	TGCAGTGCTCAGCGGAGAGCAAGCACAGATACGCAGTATTTT
many	TRBV5-1	TRBD1	TRBJ2-3	17	CASSLTRQGALPDTQYF	TGCGCCAGCAGCTTAACCCGACAGGGGGCGCTGCCAGATACGCAGTATTTT
many	TRBV19	-	TRBJ1-4	13	CASSGGPYEKLFF	TGTGCCAGTAGTGGGGGACCCTATGAAAAACTGTTTTTT
-	TRBV9	-	TRBJ1-1	15	CASSPQWRSNTEAFF	TGTGCCAGCAGTCCCCAGTGGCGGAGTAACACTGAAGCTTTCTTT
many	TRBV27	TRBD2	TRBJ2-1	13	CASRTSGYNEQFF	TGTGCCAGCCGGACTAGCGGGTACAATGAGCAGTTCTTC
many	TRBV24-1	-	TRBJ1-4	14	CATSEGGAGEKLFF	TGTGCCACCAGTGAGGGGGGCGCGGGTGAAAAACTGTTTTTT
many	TRBV6-2/TRBV6-3	-	TRBJ2-3	16	CASISALVSSTDTQYF	TGTGCCAGCATATCGGCACTAGTATCTAGCACAGATACGCAGTATTTT
many	TRBV24-1	TRBD2	TRBJ2-1	19	CATSETGLAGGGYYNEQFF	TGTGCCACCAGTGAGACAGGACTAGCGGGAGGGGGTTACTACAATGAGCAGTTCTTC
-	TRBV27	-	TRBJ2-6	15	CASSLQGTGANVPTF	TGTGCCAGCAGTCTACAGGGTACCGGGGCCAACGTCCCGACTTTC
-	TRBV6-5	TRBD1	TRBJ1-2	12	CASSPRGYGYTF	TGTGCCAGCAGTCCCAGGGGGTATGGCTACACCTTC
-	TRBV27	TRBD1	TRBJ1-5	13	CAIGGTGGQPQHF	TGTGCCATCGGGGGGACAGGGGGCCAGCCCCAGCATTTT
many	TRBV5-1	-	TRBJ2-7	14	CASSSGGGQYEQYF	TGCGCCAGCAGCTCTGGAGGGGGACAGTACGAGCAGTACTTC
many	TRBV29-1	-	TRBJ2-3	12	CSERQGTDTQYF	TGCAGCGAAAGACAGGGCACAGATACGCAGTATTTT